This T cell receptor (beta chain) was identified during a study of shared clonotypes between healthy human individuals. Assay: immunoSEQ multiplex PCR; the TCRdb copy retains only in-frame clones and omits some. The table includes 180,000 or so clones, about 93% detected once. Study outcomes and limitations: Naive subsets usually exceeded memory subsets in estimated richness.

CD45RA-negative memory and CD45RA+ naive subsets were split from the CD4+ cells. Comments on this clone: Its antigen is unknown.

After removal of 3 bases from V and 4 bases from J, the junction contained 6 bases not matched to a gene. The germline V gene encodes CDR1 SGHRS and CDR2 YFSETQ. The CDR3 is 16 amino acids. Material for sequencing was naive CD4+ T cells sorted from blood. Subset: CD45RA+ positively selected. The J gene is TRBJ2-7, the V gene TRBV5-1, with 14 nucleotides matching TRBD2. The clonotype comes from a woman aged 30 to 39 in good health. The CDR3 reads CASSSRLAGGRYEQYF. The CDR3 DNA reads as TGCGCCAGCAGCTCACGACTAGCGGGAGGGCGGTACGAGCAGTACTTC. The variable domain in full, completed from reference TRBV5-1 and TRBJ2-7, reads KAGVTQTPRYLIKTRGQQVTLSCSPISGHRSVSWYQQTPGQGLQFLFEYFSETQRNKGNFPGRFSGRQFSNSRSEMNVSTLELGDSALYLCASSSRLAGGRYEQYFGPGTRLTVT.